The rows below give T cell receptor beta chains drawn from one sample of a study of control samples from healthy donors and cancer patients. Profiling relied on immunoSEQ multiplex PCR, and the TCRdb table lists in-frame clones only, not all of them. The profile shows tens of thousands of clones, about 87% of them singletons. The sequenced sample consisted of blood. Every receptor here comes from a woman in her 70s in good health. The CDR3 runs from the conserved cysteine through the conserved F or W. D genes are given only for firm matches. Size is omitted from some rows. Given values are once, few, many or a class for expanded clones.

CDR3 DNA: TGCGCCAGCAGCTATCGACAGGGAATGAACGAGCAGTACTTC
CDR3 protein: CASSYRQGMNEQYF
clone size: NA
V gene: TRBV4-1
J gene: TRBJ2-7
D gene: TRBD1

CDR3 DNA: TGTGCCAGCAGCGTAGAGGCGGGAGGGTCCTACAATGAGCAGTTCTTC
CDR3 protein: CASSVEAGGSYNEQFF
clone size: NA
V gene: TRBV9
J gene: TRBJ2-1
D gene: TRBD2

CDR3 DNA: TGTGCCAGCAGAGGGAGGGGTCGAGCTTTCTTT
CDR3 protein: CASRGRGRAFF
clone size: NA
V gene: TRBV12-3/TRBV12-4
J gene: TRBJ1-1
D gene: NA

CDR3 DNA: TGTGCCAGCAGCCCTAGACAGGGGAGCTCTGGGGCCAACGTCCTGACTTTC
CDR3 protein: CASSPRQGSSGANVLTF
clone size: NA
V gene: TRBV7-9
J gene: TRBJ2-6
D gene: TRBD1

CDR3 DNA: TGTGCCAGCAGCTTAGCGATGTCTGGGGGGGGGAGTCAGCCCCAGCATTTT
CDR3 protein: CASSLAMSGGGSQPQHF
clone size: NA
V gene: TRBV7-9
J gene: TRBJ1-5
D gene: NA

CDR3 DNA: TGTGCCAGCAGCTTGAAACAGCACAATTCACCCCTCCACTTT
CDR3 protein: CASSLKQHNSPLHF
clone size: NA
V gene: TRBV5-4
J gene: TRBJ1-6
D gene: NA

CDR3 DNA: TGTGCCAGTAGTATGGATTACGGAGGCTACACCTTC
CDR3 protein: CASSMDYGGYTF
clone size: NA
V gene: TRBV19
J gene: TRBJ1-2
D gene: NA

CDR3 DNA: TGTGCCAGCAGAACAACTAGCGGGGTGCGCACAGATACGCAGTATTTT
CDR3 protein: CASRTTSGVRTDTQYF
clone size: NA
V gene: TRBV27
J gene: TRBJ2-3
D gene: TRBD2

CDR3 DNA: TGTGCCAGTATGCCTGCGTTGGGACAGGGGAACACTGAAGCTTTCTTT
CDR3 protein: CASMPALGQGNTEAFF
clone size: once
V gene: TRBV19
J gene: TRBJ1-1
D gene: TRBD1

CDR3 DNA: TGTGCCAGCAGCTTGGAAGTCAGCCAAGCTTTCTTT
CDR3 protein: CASSLEVSQAFF
clone size: NA
V gene: TRBV5-4
J gene: TRBJ1-1
D gene: NA

CDR3 DNA: TGTGCCAGCGGGCGGGGACAGCTCCGAAGTGAGCAGTTCTTC
CDR3 protein: CASGRGQLRSEQFF
clone size: NA
V gene: TRBV25-1
J gene: TRBJ2-1
D gene: NA

CDR3 DNA: TGTGCCAGCAGCCCCGGGACTAAACACAATGAGCAGTTCTTC
CDR3 protein: CASSPGTKHNEQFF
clone size: NA
V gene: TRBV7-9
J gene: TRBJ2-1
D gene: TRBD2

CDR3 DNA: TGCACCAGCAGCCCCCCACTACAGGGCCAGTTGGGCGGGGAGCTGTTTTTT
CDR3 protein: CTSSPPLQGQLGGELFF
clone size: NA
V gene: TRBV1
J gene: TRBJ2-2
D gene: NA

CDR3 DNA: TGTGCCAGCAGTTACTCGAGCGGGGGTTATGGCTACACCTTC
CDR3 protein: CASSYSSGGYGYTF
clone size: NA
V gene: TRBV6-5
J gene: TRBJ1-2
D gene: NA

CDR3 DNA: TGCGCCAGCAGCCAAGATCTGGGTTCTGGTAACAGGGTGCGAGGTGAAGCTTTCTTT
CDR3 protein: CASSQDLGSGNRVRGEAFF
clone size: NA
V gene: TRBV4-3
J gene: TRBJ1-1
D gene: NA

CDR3 DNA: TGTGCCAGCAGCACGGGACAGGGGGCGATAAACTATGGCTACACCTTC
CDR3 protein: CASSTGQGAINYGYTF
clone size: NA
V gene: TRBV7-9
J gene: TRBJ1-2
D gene: TRBD1

CDR3 DNA: TGTGCCAGCAGCTTAGAAACTGGCGAGCAGTACTTC
CDR3 protein: CASSLETGEQYF
clone size: many
V gene: TRBV11-2
J gene: TRBJ2-7
D gene: NA

CDR3 DNA: TGTGCCAGTAGAGTGGACGGAATCGAAGGCTACACCTTC
CDR3 protein: CASRVDGIEGYTF
clone size: NA
V gene: TRBV19
J gene: TRBJ1-2
D gene: NA

CDR3 DNA: TGTGCCAGCTCACCACGGGACAGGGATTTCGAAGCTTTCTTT
CDR3 protein: CASSPRDRDFEAFF
clone size: NA
V gene: TRBV18
J gene: TRBJ1-1
D gene: TRBD1

CDR3 DNA: TGTGCCAGCAGCAGGTCGGGACAGGGACAAGAGACCCAGTACTTC
CDR3 protein: CASSRSGQGQETQYF
clone size: few
V gene: TRBV11-3
J gene: TRBJ2-5
D gene: TRBD1

CDR3 DNA: TGTGCCTGGAGCTGGACAGGGAAAGGCTACACCTTC
CDR3 protein: CAWSWTGKGYTF
clone size: NA
V gene: TRBV30
J gene: TRBJ1-2
D gene: TRBD1

CDR3 DNA: TGTGCCAGCAGCCGGACAGGCGTATTTAACGGGCCCTACTCCTACAATGAGCAGTTCTTC
CDR3 protein: CASSRTGVFNGPYSYNEQFF
clone size: NA
V gene: TRBV9
J gene: TRBJ2-1
D gene: TRBD1

CDR3 DNA: TGTGCCAGTAGTGCGGACGGAATCTATGGCTACACCTTC
CDR3 protein: CASSADGIYGYTF
clone size: NA
V gene: TRBV19
J gene: TRBJ1-2
D gene: NA